The sequence of this T cell receptor (beta chain) was determined in a study of blood T cell repertoires in COVID-19. TCRdb's copy holds only in-frame clones and misses some; the assay was immunoSEQ multiplex PCR. The table lists over 200,000 clones, about 90% of them singletons. The germline V and J ends were trimmed by 4 bases and 4 bases, with 8 bases remaining between them. The CDR3 is 12 amino acids. Symptom resolution, clearance, or two negative PCRs marked donors in Cohort 3 as recovered. On this clone: This CDR3 is also generated by other DNA sequences in the sample.

The TCR comes from a man under 40 who had recovered from COVID-19. V is TRBV12-3 or TRBV12-4 and J is TRBJ2-7, with D perhaps TRBD2 (6 bases). Material for sequencing was PBMCs or T cells enriched from blood (not recorded which). CDR3 nucleotide sequence: TGTGCCAGCAGTTCGGGAGTTTACGAGCAGTACTTC. This translates into CASSSGVYEQYF.